These T cell receptor beta chains were read from a single sample in a study of control samples from healthy donors and cancer patients. Some clones are missing from TCRdb's copy, which holds only in-frame ones; the method was immunoSEQ multiplex PCR. The sample yields approximately 45,000 clones, around 93% seen once. The sequencing input was PBMCs. The receptors shown here come from a woman aged 40 to 50 with head and neck cancer. The CDR3 runs from the conserved cysteine through the conserved F or W. The D gene is left open where the match is weak. Not all rows give a size; the values are once, few, many and, for expanded clones, a class.

>TRBV4-1|.|14|.|TRBJ1-2
TGCGCCAGCAGCCCTCCGAGGGATGCTGCTGGCTACACCTTC
CASSPPRDAAGYTF
>TRBV3-1/TRBV3-2|.|17|.|TRBJ1-2
TGTGCCAGCAGCCTACGAATAACTACGTTGGGGGGCTATGGCTACACCTTC
CASSLRITTLGGYGYTF
>TRBV6-1|TRBD2|15|once|TRBJ2-4
TGTGCCAGCAGTGAGACTAGCGGGAGTTACGGCATTCAGTACTTC
CASSETSGSYGIQYF
>TRBV18|.|14|.|TRBJ2-5
TGTGCCAGCTCACCAAGAGTTTGGGAAGAGACCCAGTACTTC
CASSPRVWEETQYF
>TRBV3-1/TRBV3-2|.|15|once|TRBJ2-3
TGTGCCAGCAGCCAAGGATACGCTAGCACAGATACGCAGTATTTT
CASSQGYASTDTQYF
>TRBV5-1|TRBD2|15|.|TRBJ2-5
TGCGCCAGCACCCGAGCGGGGGCCTACCAAGATACCCAGTACTTC
CASTRAGAYQDTQYF
>TRBV20-1|.|11|.|TRBJ1-1
TGCAGTGCTGGAGACAGGTCTGTTGCTTTCTTT
CSAGDRSVAFF
>TRBV6-4|.|15|.|TRBJ1-1
TGTGCCAGCAGTGAATCGGTCTACATGAACACTGAAGCTTTCTTT
CASSESVYMNTEAFF
>TRBV5-4|.|13|.|TRBJ1-2
TGTGCCAGCAGAAGTGCTACTAACTATGGCTACACCTTC
CASRSATNYGYTF
>TRBV5-1|TRBD1|14|once|TRBJ2-7
TGCGCCAGCAGCCTCCGACAGGGGGCAGGGGAGCAGTACTTC
CASSLRQGAGEQYF
>TRBV30|.|12|.|TRBJ1-1
TGTGCCTGGAATGATAACAGGGTGGACGCTTTCTTT
CAWNDNRVDAFF
>TRBV12-3/TRBV12-4|.|13|.|TRBJ1-1
TGTGCCAGCCGGACAACTATGAACACTGAAGCTTTCTTT
CASRTTMNTEAFF
>TRBV3-1/TRBV3-2|TRBD1|18|.|TRBJ2-3
TGTGCCAGCAGCCAAGGACCCCCTGGGACAGCCGGCGCAGATACGCAGTATTTT
CASSQGPPGTAGADTQYF
>TRBV18|TRBD1|19|.|TRBJ1-4
TGTGCCAGCTCACCGCTAGGGACAGGGCAGCCATCAACTAATGAAAAACTGTTTTTT
CASSPLGTGQPSTNEKLFF
>TRBV7-9|TRBD2|16|.|TRBJ2-3
TGTGCCAGCACCATGACTAGCGGGCCTCTCACAGATACGCAGTATTTT
CASTMTSGPLTDTQYF
>TRBV28|.|13|.|TRBJ1-2
TGTGCCAGCAGTTTGCCAGGGTACTATGGCTACACCTTC
CASSLPGYYGYTF
>TRBV18|TRBD2|18|.|TRBJ2-7
TGTGCCAGCTCACCGGGGGGGCTTCGACTAGCGGGAGAGGGCGAGCAGTACTTC
CASSPGGLRLAGEGEQYF
>TRBV19|.|14|once|TRBJ1-4
TGTGCCAGTAGTATAGCCACTGTTGAGGAAAAACTGTTTTTT
CASSIATVEEKLFF